A single T cell receptor beta chain is shown here with its context. These data come from a study of blood T cell repertoires in COVID-19. The V end lost 0 bases, the J end lost 3 bases, and 15 bases lay between the germline ends. The CDR3 covers 17 residues. Germline-derived CDR1 and CDR2 are LGHNA and YSLEER. Using immunoSEQ multiplex PCR, the repertoire was profiled, and TCRdb retains in-frame clones only, with some absent. The sample includes 430,000 or so clones, 88% of them seen just once. Sample: PBMCs or T cells enriched from blood (not recorded which). The source is a woman between 18 and 29 years old who had been exposed to COVID-19. The rearrangement joins TRBV4-3 to TRBJ2-1; possibly TRBD2 for D (6 bases). CDR3 residues: CASSQDGRGGVYNEQFF. Here the CDR3 DNA reads TGCGCCAGCAGCCAAGATGGGCGGGGCGGAGTCTACAATGAGCAGTTCTTC.